Below, 3 T cell receptor beta chains from the same sample are listed, as sequenced in a study of blood T cell repertoires in COVID-19. Assay used: immunoSEQ multiplex PCR; TCRdb lists only in-frame clones, some missing. The table has fewer than 50,000 clones, over 65% seen once; the top ten hold over 10%. The sample consisted of peripheral blood. These receptors were collected from a human donor in a cohort sampled during active COVID-19.

This clone was seen a single time. The V call is TRBV6-5, the J call TRBJ2-5, with D tentatively TRBD1 (6 bases). Germline loops: CDR1 MNHEY, CDR2 SVGAGI. Trimming left V 7 bases short and J 5 bases short, with 14 bases between. This CDR3 contains 13 residues. The CDR3 protein is CASKQGPSETQYF. CDR3 DNA sequence: TGTGCCAGCAAGCAGGGGCCGTCCGAGACCCAGTACTTC.

The chain is built from TRBV28 and TRBJ1-1; perhaps TRBD1 as D (6 bases). The CDR3 has 17 residues. Looked up from germline, CDR1 is MDHEN and CDR2 is SYDVKM. V lost 6 bases and J 1 base, leaving 21 bases between the germline ends. The CDR3 bases are TGTGCCAGCAGGTTTGGAAACAGGGTTGTAAGGAACACTGAAGCTTTCTTT. This encodes CASRFGNRVVRNTEAFF.

Written as DNA, the CDR3 is TGCGCCAGCAGCCAAGTCTTGCGGGAGATGAACACTGAAGCTTTCTTT. Translating gives CASSQVLREMNTEAFF. The rearrangement joins TRBV4-3 to TRBJ1-1; D is unresolved. Trimming pared 1 base from V and 0 bases from J, leaving 12 bases between. Germline V gene lookup returns CDR1 LGHNA and CDR2 YSLEER. This CDR3 region has 16 residues.